This passage covers 6 T cell receptor beta chains from one sample sequenced in a study of blood T cell repertoires in COVID-19. Produced via immunoSEQ multiplex PCR; TCRdb's table is partial and in-frame only. The sample yields around 28,000 clones, over 75% seen once. The sample was peripheral blood. These receptors were taken from a man aged 70 or older with active COVID-19.

This clone was counted a few times. The chain links TRBV19 to TRBJ1-2; D is uncertain. The CDR3 totals 14 residues. V was shortened by 5 bases and J by 8 bases, with 18 bases between the two germline ends. Germline assignment: CDR1 LNHDA and CDR2 SQIVND (reference sequence). For the CDR3, the DNA is TGTGCCAGTAGTCCGGGTCCACTAGCCCAAGGCTACACCTTC. It codes for CASSPGPLAQGYTF. The full variable domain, its missing parts supplied by reference TRBV19 and TRBJ1-2, is DGGITQSPKYLFRKEGQNVTLSCEQNLNHDAMYWYRQDPGQGLRLIYYSQIVNDFQKGDIAEGYSVSREKKESFPLTVTSAQKNPTAFYLCASSPGPLAQGYTFGSGTRLTVV.

J is TRBJ2-7 and V is TRBV12-3 or TRBV12-4; the match to TRBD1 covers 8 bases. The CDR3 has 13 residues. J lost 4 bases, V lost 1 base, and 0 bases had no gene match. The CDR3 sequence: CASSLGTGYEQYF. The CDR3 nucleotides are TGTGCCAGCAGTTTAGGGACAGGGTACGAGCAGTACTTC.

This clone was observed a few times. This rearrangement joins TRBV11-3 to TRBJ2-5; TRBD2 matches at 12 bases. The germline CDR1 and CDR2 sequences are SGHNT and YENEEA. The CDR3 runs to 16 residues. J lost 2 bases, V lost 2 bases, and 3 bases had no gene match. The CDR3 region has the DNA TGTGCCAGCAGCTTACGCCTAGCGGGGGGGCAAGAGACCCAGTACTTC. Translating it yields CASSLRLAGGQETQYF. Supplemented by reference TRBV11-3 and TRBJ2-5, the full variable domain reads EAGVVQSPRYKIIEKKQPVAFWCNPISGHNTLYWYLQNLGQGPELLIRYENEEAVDDSQLPKDRFSAERLKGVDSTLKIQPAELGDSAVYLCASSLRLAGGQETQYFGPGTRLLVL.

The chain joins TRBV18 to TRBJ2-3; 7 bases align to TRBD1. The V and J ends lost 4 bases and 3 bases, in that order; junction bases with no gene match: 16. Germline CDR1 is KGHSH and CDR2 is LQKENI. The CDR3 sequence is 18 residues long. The CDR3 bases are TGTGCCAGCTCACGGTATCTTACAGGGGAGCGGTTGACAGATACGCAGTATTTT. This gives the protein CASSRYLTGERLTDTQYF.

The chain carries TRBV5-4 and TRBJ1-6, with 7 positions matching TRBD1. This CDR3 has 14 residues. The ends lost 4 bases at V and 8 bases at J; junction bases unmatched: 6. Looked up from germline, CDR1 is SGHNT and CDR2 is YYREEE (reference sequence). The CDR3 reads CASSPDRVDSPLHF. The CDR3 nucleotides read TGTGCCAGCAGCCCCGACAGGGTTGATTCACCCCTCCACTTT.

J is TRBJ1-1 and V is TRBV5-1; 8 bases agree with TRBD1. The length of the CDR3 is 14 residues. V dropped 0 bases and J dropped 4; count of bases not matched to a gene: 2. Looked up from germline, CDR1 is SGHRS and CDR2 is YFSETQ. CDR3 residues: CASSLEGQVTEAFF. The CDR3 DNA sequence: TGCGCCAGCAGCTTGGAGGGACAGGTCACTGAAGCTTTCTTT.